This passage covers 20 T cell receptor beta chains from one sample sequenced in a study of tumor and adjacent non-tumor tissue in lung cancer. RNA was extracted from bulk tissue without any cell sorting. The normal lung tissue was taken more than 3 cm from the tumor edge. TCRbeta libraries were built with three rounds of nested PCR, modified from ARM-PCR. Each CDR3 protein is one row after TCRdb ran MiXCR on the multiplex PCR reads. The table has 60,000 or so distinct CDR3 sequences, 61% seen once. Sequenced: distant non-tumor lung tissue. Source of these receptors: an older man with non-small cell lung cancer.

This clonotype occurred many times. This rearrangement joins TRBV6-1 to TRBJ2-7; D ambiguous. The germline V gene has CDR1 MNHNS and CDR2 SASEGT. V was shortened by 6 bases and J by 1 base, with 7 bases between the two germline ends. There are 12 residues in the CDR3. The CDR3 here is CASSRLSYEQYF. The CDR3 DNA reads TGTGCCAGCAGCAGACTGTCCTACGAGCAGTACTTC.

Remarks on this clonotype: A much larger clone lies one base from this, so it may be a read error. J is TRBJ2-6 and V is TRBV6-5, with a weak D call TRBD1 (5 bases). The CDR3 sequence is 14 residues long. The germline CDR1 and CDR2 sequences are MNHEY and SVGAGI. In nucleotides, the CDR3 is TGTGCCAGCAGGAGCAGCTCTGGGGCCAACGCCCTGACTTTC. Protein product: CASRSSSGANALTF.

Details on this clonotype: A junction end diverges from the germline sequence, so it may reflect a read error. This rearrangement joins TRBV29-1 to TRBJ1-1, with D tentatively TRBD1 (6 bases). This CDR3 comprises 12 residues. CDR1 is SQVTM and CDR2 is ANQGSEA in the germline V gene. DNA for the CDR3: TGCAGCGTGGGGACAATAATCGCTGGAGCTCTCTTT. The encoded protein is CSVGTIIAGALF. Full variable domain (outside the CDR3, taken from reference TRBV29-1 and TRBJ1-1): SAVISQKPSRDICQRGTSLTIQCQVDSQVTMMFWYRQQPGQSLTLIATANQGSEATYESGFVIDKFPISRPNLTFSTLTVSNMSPEDSSIYLCSVGTIIAGALFGQGTRLTVV.

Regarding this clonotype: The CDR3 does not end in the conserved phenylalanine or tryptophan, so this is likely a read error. CDR3 residues: CASRVMDGLAGTTDTQYL. DNA of the CDR3: TGTGCCAGCAGGGTGATGGACGGACTAGCGGGGACCACAGATACGCAGTATCTT. V and J are TRBV6-1 and TRBJ2-3, with 12 bases fitting TRBD2. Losses at the gene ends were 6 bases for V and 2 bases for J; bases not matched to a gene: 12. This CDR3 has 18 residues. Germline loops: CDR1 MNHNS, CDR2 SASEGT.

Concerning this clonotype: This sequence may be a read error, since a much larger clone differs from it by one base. The chain's CDR3 is CTSSFTGVGGNTIYF. CDR3 nucleotides: TGTACCAGCAGTTTTACAGGGGTCGGTGGAAACACCATATATTTT. The V gene is TRBV6-5, the J gene TRBJ1-3; 7 bases are shared with TRBD1. The germline CDR1 and CDR2 sequences are MNHEY and SVGAGI. The CDR3 length is 15 residues.

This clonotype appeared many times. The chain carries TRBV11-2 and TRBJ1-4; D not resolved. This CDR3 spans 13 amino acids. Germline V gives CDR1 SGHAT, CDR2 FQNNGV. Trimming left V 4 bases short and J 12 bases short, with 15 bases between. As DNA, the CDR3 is TGTGCCAGCAGCTCCCGACCGGCTGGGGAACTGTTTTTT. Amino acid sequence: CASSSRPAGELFF.

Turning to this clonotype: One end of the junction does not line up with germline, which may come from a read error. The chain's CDR3 is CAISDFKRSDTQYF. The DNA of the CDR3 is TGTGCCATCAGTGATTTTAAGCGATCAGATACGCAGTATTTT. The chain combines TRBV24-1 with TRBJ2-3; D gene uncertain. Germline V gives CDR1 KGHDR, CDR2 SFDVKD. The CDR3 runs 14 residues.

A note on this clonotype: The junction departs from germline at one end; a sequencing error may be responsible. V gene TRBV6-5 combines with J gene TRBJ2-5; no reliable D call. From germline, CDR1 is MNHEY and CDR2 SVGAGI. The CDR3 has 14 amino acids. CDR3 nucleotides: TGTGCCTGCAGCTACGTAAGGGTAGGGGAGACCCAGTACTTC. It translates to CACSYVRVGETQYF.

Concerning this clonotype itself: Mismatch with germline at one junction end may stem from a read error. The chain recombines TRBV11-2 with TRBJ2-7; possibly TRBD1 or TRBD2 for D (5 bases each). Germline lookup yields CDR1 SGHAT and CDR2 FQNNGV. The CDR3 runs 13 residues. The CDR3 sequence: CASTRQTNYELYF. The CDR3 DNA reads TGTGCCAGCACCAGACAGACTAATTACGAGCTGTACTTC.

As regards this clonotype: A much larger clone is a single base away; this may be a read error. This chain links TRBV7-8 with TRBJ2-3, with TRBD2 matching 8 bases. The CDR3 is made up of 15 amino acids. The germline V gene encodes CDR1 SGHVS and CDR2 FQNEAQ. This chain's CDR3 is CVSSLAGRSTDTQYF. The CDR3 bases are TGTGTCAGCAGCTTAGCGGGGAGGAGCACAGATACGCAGTATTTT. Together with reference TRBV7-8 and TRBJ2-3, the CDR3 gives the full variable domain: GAGVSQSPRYKVAKRGQDVALRCDPISGHVSLFWYQQALGQGPEFLTYFQNEAQLDKSGLPSDRFFAERPEGSVSTLKIQRTQQEDSAVYLCVSSLAGRSTDTQYFGPGTRLTVL.

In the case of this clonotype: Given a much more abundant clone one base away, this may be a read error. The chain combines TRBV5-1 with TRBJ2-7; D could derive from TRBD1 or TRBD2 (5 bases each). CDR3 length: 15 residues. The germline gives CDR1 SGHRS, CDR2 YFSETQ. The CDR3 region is CTSSLGTRGRYEQYF. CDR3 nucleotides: TGCACCAGCAGCTTGGGAACCCGGGGCCGTTACGAGCAGTACTTC.

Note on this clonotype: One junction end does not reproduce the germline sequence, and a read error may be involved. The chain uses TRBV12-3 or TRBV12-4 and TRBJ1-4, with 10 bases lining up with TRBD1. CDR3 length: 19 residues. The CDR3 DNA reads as TGTGTCAGCAGTTTAGGGGACAGGGGCTTCCCTGCAACTAATGAAAAACTGTTTTTT. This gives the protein CVSSLGDRGFPATNEKLFF.

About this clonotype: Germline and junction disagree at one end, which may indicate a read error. In DNA, the CDR3 is TGCGCCAGCAGCCAAGCCTCCCTGGGACTAGCGGGAGTGGGGGGAGAGCTGTTCTTC. This gives the protein CASSQASLGLAGVGGELFF. This chain connects TRBV4-1 to TRBJ2-1, with 14 bases matching TRBD2. Germline CDR1 MGHRA, CDR2 YSYEKL. The CDR3 extends over 19 amino acids.

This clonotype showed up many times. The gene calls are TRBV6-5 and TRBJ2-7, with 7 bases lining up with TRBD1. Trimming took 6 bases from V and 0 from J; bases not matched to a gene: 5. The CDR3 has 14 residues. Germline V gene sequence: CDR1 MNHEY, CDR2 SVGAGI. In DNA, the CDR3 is TGTGCCAGCAGGCCGGACAGGAGCTCCTACGAGCAGTACTTC. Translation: CASRPDRSSYEQYF.

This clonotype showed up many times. The chain's CDR3 is CASSLNTRQAGGWNTEAFF. The CDR3 nucleotides read TGTGCCAGCAGTCTGAATACTCGACAGGCTGGGGGTTGGAACACTGAAGCTTTCTTT. This chain joins TRBV6-1 and TRBJ1-1, with a tentative D call TRBD1 (6 bases). This CDR3 is built from 19 residues. Germline CDR1 is MNHNS and CDR2 is SASEGT. The V gene lost 5 bases and the J gene lost 1 base, with 26 bases spanning the gap.

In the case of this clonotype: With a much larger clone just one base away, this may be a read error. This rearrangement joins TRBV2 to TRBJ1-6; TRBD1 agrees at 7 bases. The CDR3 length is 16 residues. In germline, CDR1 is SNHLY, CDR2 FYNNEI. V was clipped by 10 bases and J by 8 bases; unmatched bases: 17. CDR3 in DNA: TGTGCCATCATGCCGTCCCGGGGACAGTCTTATTCACCCCTCCACTTT. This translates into CAIMPSRGQSYSPLHF.

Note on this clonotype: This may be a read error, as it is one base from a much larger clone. For the CDR3, the DNA is TGCAGCGTGAGGGTTAGCGGGAGTCGCTCAGATACGCAGTGTTTT. Protein sequence: CSVRVSGSRSDTQCF. V gene TRBV29-1 combines with J gene TRBJ2-3; TRBD2 agrees at 9 bases. CDR3 length: 15 residues. Germline V gene sequence: CDR1 SQVTM, CDR2 ANQGSEA.

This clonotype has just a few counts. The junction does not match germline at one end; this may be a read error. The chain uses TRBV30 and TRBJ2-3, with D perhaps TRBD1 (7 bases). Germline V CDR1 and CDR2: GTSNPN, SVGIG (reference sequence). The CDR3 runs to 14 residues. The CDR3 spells CVWRIQGGTDTQYF. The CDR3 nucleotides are TGTGTCTGGAGAATCCAGGGGGGAACAGATACGCAGTATTTT.

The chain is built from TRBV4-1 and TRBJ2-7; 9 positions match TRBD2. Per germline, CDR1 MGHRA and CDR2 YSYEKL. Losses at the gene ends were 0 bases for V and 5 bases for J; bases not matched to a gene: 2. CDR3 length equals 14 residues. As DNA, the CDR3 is TGCGCCAGCAGCCAAGAGCGACTAGCGGACGAGCAGTACTTC. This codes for CASSQERLADEQYF.

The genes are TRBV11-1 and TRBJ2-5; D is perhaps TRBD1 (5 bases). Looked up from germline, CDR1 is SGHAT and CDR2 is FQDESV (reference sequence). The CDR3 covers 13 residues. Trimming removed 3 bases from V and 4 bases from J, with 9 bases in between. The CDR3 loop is CASSLWGRETQYF. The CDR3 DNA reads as TGTGCCAGCAGCTTGTGGGGCCGAGAGACCCAGTACTTC.